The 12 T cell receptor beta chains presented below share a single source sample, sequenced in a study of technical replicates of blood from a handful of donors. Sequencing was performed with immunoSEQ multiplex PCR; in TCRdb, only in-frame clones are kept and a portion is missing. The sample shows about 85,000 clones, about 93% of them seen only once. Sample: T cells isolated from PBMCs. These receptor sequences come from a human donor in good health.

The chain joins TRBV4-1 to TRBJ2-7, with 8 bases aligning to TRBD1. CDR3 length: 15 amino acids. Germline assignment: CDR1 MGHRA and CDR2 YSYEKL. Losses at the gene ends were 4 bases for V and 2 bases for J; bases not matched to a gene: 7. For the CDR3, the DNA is TGCGCCAGCAGCCGACAGGGGATCGTCCCCTACGAGCAGTACTTC. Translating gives CASSRQGIVPYEQYF.

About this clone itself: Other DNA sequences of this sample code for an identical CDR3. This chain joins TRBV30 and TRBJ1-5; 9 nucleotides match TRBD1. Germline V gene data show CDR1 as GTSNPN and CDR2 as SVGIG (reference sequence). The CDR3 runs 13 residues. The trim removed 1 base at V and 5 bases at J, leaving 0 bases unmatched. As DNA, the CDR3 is TGTGCCTGGAGTGGACAGGGGGATCAGCCCCAGCATTTT. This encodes CAWSGQGDQPQHF.

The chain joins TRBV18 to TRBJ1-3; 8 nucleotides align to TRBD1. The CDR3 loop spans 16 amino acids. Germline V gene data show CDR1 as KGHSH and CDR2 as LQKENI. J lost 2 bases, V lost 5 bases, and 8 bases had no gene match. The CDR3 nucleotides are TGTGCCAGCTCATCTTTTAACAGGGGGACTGGAAACACCATATATTTT. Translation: CASSSFNRGTGNTIYF.

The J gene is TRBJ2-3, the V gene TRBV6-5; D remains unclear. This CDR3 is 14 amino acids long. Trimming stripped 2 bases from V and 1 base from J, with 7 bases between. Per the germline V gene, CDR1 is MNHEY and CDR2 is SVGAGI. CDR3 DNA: TGTGCCAGCAGTTACCGGCTAGGCACAGATACGCAGTATTTT. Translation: CASSYRLGTDTQYF.

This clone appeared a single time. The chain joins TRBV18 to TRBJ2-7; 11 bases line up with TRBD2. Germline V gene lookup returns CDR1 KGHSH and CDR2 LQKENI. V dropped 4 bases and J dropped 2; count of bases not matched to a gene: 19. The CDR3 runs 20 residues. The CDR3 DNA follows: TGTGCCAGCTCACGAGGTTCTAGCGGGAGGACTCAGCAAAAGGCCTACGAGCAGTACTTC. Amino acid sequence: CASSRGSSGRTQQKAYEQYF.

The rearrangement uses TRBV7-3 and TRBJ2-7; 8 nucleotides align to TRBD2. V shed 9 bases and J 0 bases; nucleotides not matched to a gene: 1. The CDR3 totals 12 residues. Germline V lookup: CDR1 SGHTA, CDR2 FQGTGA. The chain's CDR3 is CARRGGSYEQYF. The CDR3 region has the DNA TGTGCCAGACGGGGGGGCTCCTACGAGCAGTACTTC.

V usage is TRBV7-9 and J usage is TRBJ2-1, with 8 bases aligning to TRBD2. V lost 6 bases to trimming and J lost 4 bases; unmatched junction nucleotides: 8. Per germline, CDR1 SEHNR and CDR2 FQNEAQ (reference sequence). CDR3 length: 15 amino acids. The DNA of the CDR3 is TGTGCCAGCAGTCTGCCGGGACTAGGGTACAATGAGCAGTTCTTC. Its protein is CASSLPGLGYNEQFF.

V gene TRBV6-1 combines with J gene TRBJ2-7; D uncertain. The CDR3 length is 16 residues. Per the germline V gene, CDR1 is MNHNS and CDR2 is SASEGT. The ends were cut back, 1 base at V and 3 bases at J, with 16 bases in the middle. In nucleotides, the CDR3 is TGTGCCAGCAGTGAAGGTCAGGCAGCAGCCTTCTACGAGCAGTACTTC. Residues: CASSEGQAAAFYEQYF.

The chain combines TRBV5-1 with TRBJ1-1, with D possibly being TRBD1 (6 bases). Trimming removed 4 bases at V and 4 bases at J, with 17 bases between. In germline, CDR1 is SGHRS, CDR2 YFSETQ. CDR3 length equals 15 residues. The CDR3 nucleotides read TGCGCCAGCAGCCCGCCGGGGGGCGAAGTCACTGAAGCTTTCTTT. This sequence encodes CASSPPGGEVTEAFF.

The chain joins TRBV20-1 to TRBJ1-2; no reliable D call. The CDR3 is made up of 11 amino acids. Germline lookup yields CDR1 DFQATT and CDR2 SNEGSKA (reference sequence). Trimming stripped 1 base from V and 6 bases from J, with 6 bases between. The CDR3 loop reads CSARVFNGYTF. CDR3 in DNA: TGCAGTGCTAGAGTTTTCAATGGCTACACCTTC.

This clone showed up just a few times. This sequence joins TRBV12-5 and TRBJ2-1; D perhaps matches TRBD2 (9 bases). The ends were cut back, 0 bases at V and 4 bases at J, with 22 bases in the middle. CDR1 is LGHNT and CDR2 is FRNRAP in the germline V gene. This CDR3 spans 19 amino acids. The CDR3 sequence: CASGLVRPDRGLAYNEQFF. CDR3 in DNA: TGTGCTAGTGGTTTGGTCCGCCCTGACAGGGGACTAGCATACAATGAGCAGTTCTTC.

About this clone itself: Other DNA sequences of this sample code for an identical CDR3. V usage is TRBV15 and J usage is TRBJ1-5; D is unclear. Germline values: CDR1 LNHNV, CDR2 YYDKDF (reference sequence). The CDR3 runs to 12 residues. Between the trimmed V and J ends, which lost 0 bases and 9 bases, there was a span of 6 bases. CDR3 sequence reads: CATSRDRGPQHF. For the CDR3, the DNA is TGTGCCACCAGCAGAGATCGGGGGCCCCAGCATTTT.